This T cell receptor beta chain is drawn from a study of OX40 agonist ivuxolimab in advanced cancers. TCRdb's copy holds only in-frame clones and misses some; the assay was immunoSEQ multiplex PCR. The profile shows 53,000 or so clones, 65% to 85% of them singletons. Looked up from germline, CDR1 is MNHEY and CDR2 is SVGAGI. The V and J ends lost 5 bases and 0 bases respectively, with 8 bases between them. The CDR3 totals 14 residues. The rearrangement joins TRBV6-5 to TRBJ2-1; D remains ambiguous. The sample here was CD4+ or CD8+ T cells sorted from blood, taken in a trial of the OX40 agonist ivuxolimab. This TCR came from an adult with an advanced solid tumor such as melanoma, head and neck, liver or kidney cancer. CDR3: CASSEVSSYNEQFF. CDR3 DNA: TGTGCCAGCAGTGAGGTTAGCTCCTACAATGAGCAGTTCTTC.